This is a list of T cell receptor beta chains from one sample in a study of OX40 agonist ivuxolimab in advanced cancers. The repertoire was sequenced with immunoSEQ multiplex PCR; TCRdb's copy has only in-frame clones and lacks some. Of some 50,000 clones in the sample, just over 85% were seen once. The source material was CD4+ or CD8+ T cells sorted from blood, sampled in a trial of the OX40 agonist ivuxolimab. The receptors originated from an adult with an advanced solid tumor such as melanoma, head and neck, liver or kidney cancer. CDR3s include the opening cysteine and the closing phenylalanine or tryptophan. The D gene is left open where the match is weak. Rows give clone size only sometimes, using once, few, many, or a class for an expanded clone.

-,-,TRBV9,TRBJ2-2,CASSVGLFGTGELFF,TGTGCCAGCAGCGTAGGACTCTTTGGGACCGGGGAGCTGTTTTTT
-,-,TRBV6-1,TRBJ1-3,CASSTRSVNTIYF,TGTGCCAGCAGTACCCGATCGGTAAACACCATATATTTT
TRBD1,once,TRBV19,TRBJ1-5,CASSPLDREINSNQPQHF,TGTGCCAGTAGTCCATTAGACAGGGAAATAAATAGCAATCAGCCCCAGCATTTT
-,-,TRBV6-1,TRBJ1-5,CASSDEGGNQPQHF,TGTGCCAGCAGTGACGAGGGGGGCAATCAGCCCCAGCATTTT
-,-,TRBV9,TRBJ2-7,CASSPIDGTDYEQYF,TGTGCCAGCAGCCCAATCGACGGGACCGACTACGAGCAGTACTTC
-,once,TRBV30,TRBJ1-5,CAWSYGSDQPQHF,TGTGCCTGGAGTTACGGGTCGGATCAGCCCCAGCATTTT
TRBD1,-,TRBV7-9,TRBJ1-6,CASTWADRGSPLHF,TGTGCCAGCACTTGGGCGGACAGGGGCTCACCCCTCCACTTT
-,-,TRBV28,TRBJ2-7,CASSRIYEQYF,TGTGCCAGCAGTAGGATCTACGAGCAGTACTTC
TRBD2,-,TRBV9,TRBJ2-2,CASSVGLAGAGELFF,TGTGCCAGCAGCGTAGGGCTAGCGGGAGCCGGGGAGCTGTTTTTT
-,-,TRBV5-1,TRBJ2-5,CASSLEDQETQYF,TGCGCCAGCAGCTTGGAAGACCAAGAGACCCAGTACTTC
-,-,TRBV2,TRBJ2-7,CASSELGRGAYGYEQYF,TGTGCCAGCAGTGAACTTGGGAGGGGGGCCTATGGCTACGAGCAGTACTTC
-,-,TRBV6-1,TRBJ1-4,CASSEAKYRPGKKLFF,TGTGCCAGCAGTGAAGCGAAGTACAGACCTGGGAAAAAACTGTTTTTT
TRBD1,-,TRBV6-4,TRBJ2-2,CASRQGATGELFF,TGTGCCAGCCGACAGGGTGCCACCGGGGAGCTGTTTTTT
TRBD2,-,TRBV9,TRBJ2-7,CASSVGPAGEISGEQYF,TGTGCCAGCAGCGTAGGTCCAGCGGGAGAAATATCTGGAGAGCAGTACTTC
-,-,TRBV7-3,TRBJ1-6,CASSSGGSNSPLHF,TGTGCCAGCAGCTCCGGGGGTTCTAATTCACCCCTCCACTTT
-,-,TRBV29-1,TRBJ2-1,CSVVRRSSYNEQFF,TGCAGCGTTGTTCGGAGGAGCTCCTACAATGAGCAGTTCTTC
-,-,TRBV29-1,TRBJ1-2,CSVEVAPSLGGYTF,TGCAGCGTTGAAGTAGCCCCTTCCCTAGGTGGCTACACCTTC
-,-,TRBV14,TRBJ2-1,CASSQQGGRQFF,TGTGCCAGCAGCCAACAGGGAGGTCGGCAGTTCTTC
-,-,TRBV5-4,TRBJ1-6,CASSLDRVESPLHF,TGTGCCAGCAGCTTGGACCGTGTTGAGTCACCCCTCCACTTT
-,-,TRBV19,TRBJ2-5,CASSALQGKQYF,TGTGCCAGTAGTGCGTTACAGGGAAAGCAGTACTTC
-,-,TRBV25-1,TRBJ2-3,CASSETGGIDTQYF,TGTGCCAGCAGTGAAACCGGAGGGATAGATACGCAGTATTTT
-,-,TRBV7-9,TRBJ2-2,CASSFERRKAGELFF,TGTGCCAGCAGCTTCGAGCGGCGGAAAGCCGGGGAGCTGTTTTTT
-,-,TRBV19,TRBJ2-7,CASSLRDGLYEQYF,TGTGCCAGTAGTCTCCGGGACGGACTCTACGAGCAGTACTTC
-,-,TRBV11-2,TRBJ1-1,CASSLGPGRTEAFF,TGTGCCAGCAGCTTAGGACCGGGTAGAACTGAAGCTTTCTTT
-,-,TRBV9,TRBJ2-7,CASSVGQGFSYEQYF,TGTGCCAGCAGCGTAGGGCAGGGGTTCTCCTACGAGCAGTACTTC
TRBD2,-,TRBV9,TRBJ2-5,CASSGNSGGERETQYF,TGTGCCAGCAGCGGCAATAGCGGGGGTGAGAGGGAGACCCAGTACTTC
-,-,TRBV7-4,TRBJ2-1,CASSWSYNEQFF,TGTGCCAGCAGCTGGTCTTACAATGAGCAGTTCTTC
-,-,TRBV19,TRBJ1-2,CASSIRSSSLGGYTF,TGTGCCAGTAGTATAAGGTCGTCGTCCCTCGGCGGCTACACCTTC
TRBD2,-,TRBV5-4,TRBJ2-7,CASSRGLAGVSYEQYF,TGTGCCAGCAGCCGGGGACTAGCGGGGGTCTCCTACGAGCAGTACTTC
-,-,TRBV19,TRBJ2-7,CASSIGRAYEQYF,TGTGCCAGTAGTATCGGCAGGGCTTACGAGCAGTACTTC
TRBD2,-,TRBV11-3,TRBJ2-2,CASSGLAGGTGELFF,TGTGCCAGCAGCGGACTAGCGGGGGGCACCGGGGAGCTGTTTTTT
-,-,TRBV4-3,TRBJ2-3,CASSQDARGATDTQYF,TGCGCCAGCAGCCAAGATGCACGGGGGGCAACAGATACGCAGTATTTT
-,-,TRBV19,TRBJ1-2,CASSMNGNYGYTF,TGTGCCAGTAGTATGAATGGTAACTATGGCTACACCTTC
-,-,TRBV27,TRBJ2-1,CASSLSSQNEQFF,TGTGCCAGCAGTTTAAGCAGCCAAAATGAGCAGTTCTTC
-,-,TRBV19,TRBJ2-5,CASSIPGRRETQYF,TGTGCCAGTAGTATCCCCGGCCGTCGAGAGACCCAGTACTTC
-,-,TRBV5-4,TRBJ2-1,CASSRQTGTLYNEQFF,TGCGCCAGCAGCCGTCAAACCGGGACCCTGTACAATGAGCAGTTCTTC
TRBD2,-,TRBV5-1,TRBJ2-1,CASSYLAGEQFF,TGCGCCAGCAGCTATCTAGCGGGGGAGCAGTTCTTC
-,-,TRBV4-1,TRBJ1-2,CASSQDGPYGYGYTF,TGCGCCAGCAGCCAAGATGGACCGTATGGCTATGGCTACACCTTC
TRBD2,-,TRBV11-3,TRBJ2-1,CASSWGLGNEQFF,TGTGCCAGCAGCTGGGGACTAGGCAATGAGCAGTTCTTC
-,once,TRBV4-2,TRBJ2-1,CASSQAGTFNEQFF,TGTGCCAGCAGCCAAGCCGGGACTTTCAATGAGCAGTTCTTC
-,-,TRBV19,TRBJ1-1,CASSWQIMNTEAFF,TGTGCCAGTAGTTGGCAGATCATGAACACTGAAGCTTTCTTT
-,-,TRBV7-9,TRBJ1-4,CASSIGGATNEKLFF,TGTGCCAGCAGTATAGGGGGAGCAACTAATGAAAAACTGTTTTTT
-,-,TRBV6-4,TRBJ2-3,CASRPSEGDTDTQYF,TGTGCCAGCAGACCCTCAGAGGGAGACACAGATACGCAGTATTTT
TRBD1,-,TRBV11-2,TRBJ2-3,CASSYRGRPSTDTQYF,TGTGCCAGCAGCTACAGGGGGCGGCCTAGCACAGATACGCAGTATTTT
-,few,TRBV9,TRBJ2-2,CASSVEWNGELFF,TGTGCCAGCAGCGTAGAATGGAACGGGGAGCTGTTTTTT
TRBD2,-,TRBV10-1,TRBJ2-7,CASSPGLAGIYEQYF,TGCGCCAGCAGCCCCGGACTAGCGGGAATCTACGAGCAGTACTTC
TRBD1,once,TRBV27,TRBJ2-2,CASSPYRQGFTGELFF,TGTGCCAGCAGTCCTTATCGACAGGGCTTCACCGGGGAGCTGTTTTTT
TRBD1,-,TRBV6-5,TRBJ1-5,CASRRTGNSNQPQHF,TGTGCCAGCAGGAGGACAGGGAATAGCAATCAGCCCCAGCATTTT